This entry concerns a single T cell receptor (beta chain). The antigen is undetermined. V dropped 5 bases and J dropped 8 bases, with 21 bases sitting between them. CDR1 is SGHTA and CDR2 is FQGTGA in the germline V gene. The CDR3 runs to 16 residues. The sample comes from a study of shared clonotypes between healthy human individuals. Study summary: Aged between 18 and 49, the donors were two women and a few men. Study findings and constraints: Naive subsets generally had larger estimated richness than memory subsets.

Under the authors' procedure: Junction-only sequences without quality scores came from ImmunoSEQ, so filtering differed. Sequencing was performed with immunoSEQ multiplex PCR; in TCRdb, only in-frame clones are kept and a portion is missing. For V, J and clone size, that table is used; D and trimming come from the DNA. The table lists 850,000 to 1,200,000 clones, about 74% of them singletons. The sample was memory CD4+ T cells sorted from blood. The subset was: CD45RA-negative fraction. This clonotype originated in a man between 18 and 35 years old in good health. The chain links TRBV7-3 to TRBJ1-4; no reliable D call. The CDR3 is CASSQPPAELSEKLFF. The CDR3 DNA follows: TGTGCCAGCAGCCAACCACCCGCGGAACTAAGCGAAAAACTGTTTTTT.